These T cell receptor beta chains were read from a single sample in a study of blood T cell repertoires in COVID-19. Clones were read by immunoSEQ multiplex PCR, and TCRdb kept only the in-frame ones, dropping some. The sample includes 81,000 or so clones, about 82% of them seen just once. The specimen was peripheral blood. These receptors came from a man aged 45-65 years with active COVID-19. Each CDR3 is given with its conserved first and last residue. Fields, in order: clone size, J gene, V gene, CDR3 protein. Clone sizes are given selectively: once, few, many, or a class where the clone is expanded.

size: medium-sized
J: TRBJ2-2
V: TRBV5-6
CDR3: CASSSLLLDWDGELFF

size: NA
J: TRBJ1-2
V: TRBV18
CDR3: CASSGTGDGYTF

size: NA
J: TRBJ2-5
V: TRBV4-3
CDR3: CASSLGLGQETQYF

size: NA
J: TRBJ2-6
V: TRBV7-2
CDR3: CASSRDRVRSGANVLTF

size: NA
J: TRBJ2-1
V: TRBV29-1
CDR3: CSVEEASGSSYNEQFF

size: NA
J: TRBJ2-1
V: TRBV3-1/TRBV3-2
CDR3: CASSQDGQARSEQFF

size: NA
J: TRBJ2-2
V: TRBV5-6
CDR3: CASSSRDRGPGELFF

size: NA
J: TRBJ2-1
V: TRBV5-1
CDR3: CASSSPGGGVIDEQFF

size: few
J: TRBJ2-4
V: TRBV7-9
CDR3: CASSLASANIQYF

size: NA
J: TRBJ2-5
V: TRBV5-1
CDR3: CASSSTGTSGGETQYF

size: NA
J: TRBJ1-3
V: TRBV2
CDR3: CASSGESGNTIYF

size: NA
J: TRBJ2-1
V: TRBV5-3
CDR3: CARSLETSGEANEQFF

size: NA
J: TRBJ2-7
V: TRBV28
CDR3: CASGKGTHTYEQYF

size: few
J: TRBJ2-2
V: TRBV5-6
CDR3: CASSRTGRNTGELFF

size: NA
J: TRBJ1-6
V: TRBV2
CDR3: CASSLRGTNSPLHF

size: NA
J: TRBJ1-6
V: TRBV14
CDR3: CASSPTQVPNSPLHF

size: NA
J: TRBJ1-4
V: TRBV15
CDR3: CATSRVRDRDEKLFF

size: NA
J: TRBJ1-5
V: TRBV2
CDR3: CASRDRDHSNQPQHF

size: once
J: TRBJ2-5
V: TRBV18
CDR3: CASSPIQETQYF

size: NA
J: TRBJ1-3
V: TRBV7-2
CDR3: CASSTHRAPSGNTIYF